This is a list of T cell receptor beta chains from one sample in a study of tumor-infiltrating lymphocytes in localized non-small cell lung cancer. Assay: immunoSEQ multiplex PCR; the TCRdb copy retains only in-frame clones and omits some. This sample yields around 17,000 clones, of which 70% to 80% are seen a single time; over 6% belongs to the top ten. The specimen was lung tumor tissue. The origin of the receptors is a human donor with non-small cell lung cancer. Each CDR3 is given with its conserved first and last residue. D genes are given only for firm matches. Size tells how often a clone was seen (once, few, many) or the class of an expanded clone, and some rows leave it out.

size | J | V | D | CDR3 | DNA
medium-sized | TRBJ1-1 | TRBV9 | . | CASSVGPTGTEAFF | TGTGCCAGCAGCGTAGGGCCAACGGGCACTGAAGCTTTCTTT
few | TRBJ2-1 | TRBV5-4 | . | CASSLDSGGISGQFF | TGTGCCAGCAGCTTGGACTCCGGCGGGATAAGCGGGCAGTTCTTC
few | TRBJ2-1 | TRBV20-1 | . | CSARPYNEQFF | TGCAGTGCTAGACCCTACAATGAGCAGTTCTTC
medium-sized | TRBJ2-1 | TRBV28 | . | CASAKAPGAPYNEQFF | TGTGCCAGCGCCAAGGCCCCAGGGGCCCCCTACAATGAGCAGTTCTTC
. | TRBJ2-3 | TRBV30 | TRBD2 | CAWRTAGDTDTQYF | TGTGCCTGGAGGACAGCGGGAGACACAGATACGCAGTATTTT
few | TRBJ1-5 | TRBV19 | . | CASSLIQGQPQHF | TGTGCCAGTAGCCTAATACAGGGCCAGCCCCAGCATTTT
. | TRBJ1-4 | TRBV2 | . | CASSARRGGEKLFF | TGTGCCAGCAGTGCCCGGAGAGGGGGAGAAAAACTGTTTTTT
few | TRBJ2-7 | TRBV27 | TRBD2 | CASSLQLAGSYEQYF | TGTGCCAGCAGTTTACAACTAGCGGGTTCCTACGAGCAGTACTTC
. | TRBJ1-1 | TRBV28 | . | CASSLVGGTEAFF | TGTGCCAGCAGTTTAGTGGGGGGAACTGAAGCTTTCTTT
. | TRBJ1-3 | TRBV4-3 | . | CASSWEDGSGNTIYF | TGCGCCAGCAGCTGGGAAGACGGGTCTGGAAACACCATATATTTT
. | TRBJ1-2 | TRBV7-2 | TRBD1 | CASSLAGGYGYTF | TGTGCCAGCAGCTTAGCAGGGGGCTACGGCTACACCTTC
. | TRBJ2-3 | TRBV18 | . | CASSPLGTPSTDTQYF | TGTGCCAGCTCACCGCTCGGGACTCCTAGCACAGATACGCAGTATTTT
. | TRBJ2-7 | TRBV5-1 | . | CASSPQAGSYEQYF | TGCGCCAGCAGCCCTCAGGCAGGTTCCTACGAGCAGTACTTC
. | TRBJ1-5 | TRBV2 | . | CASSGWESNQPQHF | TGTGCCAGCAGTGGATGGGAGAGCAATCAGCCCCAGCATTTT
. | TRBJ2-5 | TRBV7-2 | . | CASSLDSGRRETQYF | TGTGCCAGCAGCTTAGATTCGGGAAGGCGAGAGACCCAGTACTTC
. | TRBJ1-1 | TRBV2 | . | CASTSGGGMGTEAFF | TGTGCCAGCACCTCGGGCGGAGGGATGGGCACTGAAGCTTTCTTT
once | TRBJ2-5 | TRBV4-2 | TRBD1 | CASSQETGGPETQYF | TGTGCCAGCAGCCAAGAGACAGGGGGCCCAGAGACCCAGTACTTC
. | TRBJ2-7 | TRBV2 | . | CASSVGPTHPGKYEQYF | TGTGCCAGCAGTGTTGGGCCAACCCACCCGGGAAAATACGAGCAGTACTTC
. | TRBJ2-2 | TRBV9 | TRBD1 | CASSVAGGGNTGELFF | TGTGCCAGCAGCGTAGCAGGGGGTGGGAACACCGGGGAGCTGTTTTTT
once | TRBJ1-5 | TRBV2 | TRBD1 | CASSLNRGSNQPQHF | TGTGCCAGCAGCCTCAACAGGGGAAGCAATCAGCCCCAGCATTTT
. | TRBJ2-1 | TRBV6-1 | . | CASLSGLPVNEQFF | TGTGCCAGCCTCTCGGGACTCCCAGTTAATGAGCAGTTCTTC
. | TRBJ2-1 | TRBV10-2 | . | CASSEVHNEQFF | TGCGCCAGCAGTGAGGTCCACAATGAGCAGTTCTTC
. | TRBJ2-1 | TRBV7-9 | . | CASSSGAGTAINEQFF | TGTGCCAGCAGCTCGGGAGCCGGGACAGCAATTAATGAGCAGTTCTTC
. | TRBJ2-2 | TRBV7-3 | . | CASSLTGANTGELFF | TGTGCCAGCAGCTTAACAGGTGCCAACACCGGGGAGCTGTTTTTT
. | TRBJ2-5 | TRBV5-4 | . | CASSWRGTYQETQYF | TGTGCCAGCAGCTGGCGAGGGACGTACCAAGAGACCCAGTACTTC
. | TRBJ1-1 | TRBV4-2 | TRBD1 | CASSQEADRVEAFF | TGTGCCAGCAGCCAAGAGGCGGACAGGGTGGAAGCTTTCTTT
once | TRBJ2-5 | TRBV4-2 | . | CASSQERGVTQYF | TGTGCCAGCAGCCAAGAGAGGGGGGTGACCCAGTACTTC
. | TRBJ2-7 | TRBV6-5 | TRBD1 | CASRKRGQFYEQYF | TGTGCCAGCAGAAAAAGGGGACAGTTTTACGAGCAGTACTTC
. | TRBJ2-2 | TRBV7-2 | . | CASSTHQINTGELFF | TGTGCCAGCAGCACTCACCAGATTAACACCGGGGAGCTGTTTTTT
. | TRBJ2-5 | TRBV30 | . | CAWSTGAETQYF | TGTGCCTGGAGTACCGGGGCGGAGACCCAGTACTTC
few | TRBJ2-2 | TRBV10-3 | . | CAINQDEYLQTGELFF | TGTGCCATCAATCAAGATGAATACCTGCAAACCGGGGAGCTGTTTTTT
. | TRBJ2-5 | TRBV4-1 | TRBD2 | CASSQAALLAGQETQYF | TGCGCCAGCAGCCAAGCCGCTCTACTAGCGGGGCAAGAGACCCAGTACTTC
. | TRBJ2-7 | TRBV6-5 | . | CASILIGVSSYEQYF | TGTGCCAGCATTCTAATCGGGGTGAGCTCCTACGAGCAGTACTTC
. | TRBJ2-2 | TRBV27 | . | CASSSNALLTGELFF | TGTGCCAGCAGTTCCAACGCCCTCTTGACCGGGGAGCTGTTTTTT
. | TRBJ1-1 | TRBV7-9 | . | CASSAAGGATTEAFF | TGTGCCAGCAGCGCCGCCGGGGGGGCTACCACTGAAGCTTTCTTT
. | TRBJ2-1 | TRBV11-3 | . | CASSQGTGRREQFF | TGTGCCAGCAGCCAAGGGACCGGGAGACGAGAGCAGTTCTTC
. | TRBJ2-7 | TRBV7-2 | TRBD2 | CASSLEGLIWEGYEQYF | TGTGCCAGCAGCTTAGAAGGTTTAATTTGGGAGGGATACGAGCAGTACTTC
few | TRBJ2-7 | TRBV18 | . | CASSPTLAGTIDEQYF | TGTGCCAGCTCACCAACCCTAGCAGGGACAATCGACGAGCAGTACTTC
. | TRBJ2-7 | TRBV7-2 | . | CASSLDSTSFYEQYF | TGTGCCAGCAGCCTTGACAGCACGAGCTTCTACGAGCAGTACTTC